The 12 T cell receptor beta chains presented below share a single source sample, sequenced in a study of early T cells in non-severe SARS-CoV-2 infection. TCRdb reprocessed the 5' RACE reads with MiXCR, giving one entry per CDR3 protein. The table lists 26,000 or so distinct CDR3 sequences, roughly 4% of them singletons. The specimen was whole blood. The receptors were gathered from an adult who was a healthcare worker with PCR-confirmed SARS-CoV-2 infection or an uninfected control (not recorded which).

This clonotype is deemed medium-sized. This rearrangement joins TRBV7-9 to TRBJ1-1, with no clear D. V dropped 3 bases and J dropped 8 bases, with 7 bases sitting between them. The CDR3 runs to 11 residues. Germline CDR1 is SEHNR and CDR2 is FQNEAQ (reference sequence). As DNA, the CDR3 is TGTGCCAGCAGCTTGGCGGCGGAAGCTTTCTTT. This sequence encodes CASSLAAEAFF. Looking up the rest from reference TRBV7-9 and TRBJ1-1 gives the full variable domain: DTGVSQNPRHKITKRGQNVTFRCDPISEHNRLYWYRQTLGQGPEFLTYFQNEAQLEKSRLLSDRFSAERPKGSFSTLEIQRTEQGDSAMYLCASSLAAEAFFGQGTRLTVV.

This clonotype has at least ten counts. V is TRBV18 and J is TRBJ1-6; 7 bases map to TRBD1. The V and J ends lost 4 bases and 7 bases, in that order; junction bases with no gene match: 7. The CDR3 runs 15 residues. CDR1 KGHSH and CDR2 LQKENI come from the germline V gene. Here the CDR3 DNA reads TGTGCCAGCTCACTCTCCGGGACAGTAAATTCACCCCTCCACTTT. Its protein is CASSLSGTVNSPLHF.

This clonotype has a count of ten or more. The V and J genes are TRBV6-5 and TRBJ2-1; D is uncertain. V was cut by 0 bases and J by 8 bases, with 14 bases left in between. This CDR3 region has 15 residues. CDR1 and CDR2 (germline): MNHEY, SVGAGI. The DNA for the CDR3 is TGTGCCAGCAGTTACTCGACGGTGCTTGTCGATGAGCAGTTCTTC. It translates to CASSYSTVLVDEQFF.

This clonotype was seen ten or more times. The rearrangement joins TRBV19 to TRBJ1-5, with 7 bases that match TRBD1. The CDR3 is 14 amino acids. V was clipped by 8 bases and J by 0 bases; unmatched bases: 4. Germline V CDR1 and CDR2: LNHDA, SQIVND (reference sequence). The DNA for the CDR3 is TGTGCCAGTCGACAGGGAAATAGCAATCAGCCCCAGCATTTT. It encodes CASRQGNSNQPQHF.

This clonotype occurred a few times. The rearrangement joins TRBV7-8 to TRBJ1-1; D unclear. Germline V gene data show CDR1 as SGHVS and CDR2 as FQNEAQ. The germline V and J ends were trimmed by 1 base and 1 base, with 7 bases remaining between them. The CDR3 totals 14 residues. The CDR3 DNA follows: TGTGCCAGCAGCTTAGTAGGCGAGAACACTGAAGCTTTCTTT. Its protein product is CASSLVGENTEAFF.

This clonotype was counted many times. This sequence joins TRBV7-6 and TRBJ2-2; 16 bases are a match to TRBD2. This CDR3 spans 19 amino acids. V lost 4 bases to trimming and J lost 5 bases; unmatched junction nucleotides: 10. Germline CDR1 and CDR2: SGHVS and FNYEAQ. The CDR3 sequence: CASSWSGTSGRAWTGELFF. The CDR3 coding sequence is TGTGCCAGCAGCTGGTCCGGGACTAGCGGGAGGGCCTGGACCGGGGAGCTGTTTTTT.

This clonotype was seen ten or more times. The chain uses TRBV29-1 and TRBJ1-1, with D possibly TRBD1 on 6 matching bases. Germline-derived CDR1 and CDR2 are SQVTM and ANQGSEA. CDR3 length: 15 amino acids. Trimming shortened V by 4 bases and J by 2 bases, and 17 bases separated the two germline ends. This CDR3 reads CSVAPLGQPNTEAFF. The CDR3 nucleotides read TGCAGCGTTGCCCCCCTCGGACAGCCTAACACTGAAGCTTTCTTT. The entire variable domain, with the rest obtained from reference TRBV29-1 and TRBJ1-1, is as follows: SAVISQKPSRDICQRGTSLTIQCQVDSQVTMMFWYRQQPGQSLTLIATANQGSEATYESGFVIDKFPISRPNLTFSTLTVSNMSPEDSSIYLCSVAPLGQPNTEAFFGQGTRLTVV.

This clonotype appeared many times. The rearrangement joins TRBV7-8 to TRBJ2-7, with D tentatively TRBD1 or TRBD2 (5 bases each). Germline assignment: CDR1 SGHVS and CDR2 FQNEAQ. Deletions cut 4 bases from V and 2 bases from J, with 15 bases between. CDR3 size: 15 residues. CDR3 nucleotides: TGTGCCAGCAGCTCGGGGCCATTTGGACCCTACGAGCAGTACTTC. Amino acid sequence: CASSSGPFGPYEQYF.

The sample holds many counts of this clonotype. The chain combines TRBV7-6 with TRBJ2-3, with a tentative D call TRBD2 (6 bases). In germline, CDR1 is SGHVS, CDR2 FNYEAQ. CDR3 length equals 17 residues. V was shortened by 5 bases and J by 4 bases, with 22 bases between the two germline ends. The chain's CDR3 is CASSHSRLVVIPDTQYF. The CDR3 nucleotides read TGTGCCAGCAGCCACTCCCGACTAGTAGTTATCCCAGATACGCAGTATTTT. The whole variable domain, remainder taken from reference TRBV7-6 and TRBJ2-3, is GAGVSQSPRYKVTKRGQDVALRCDPISGHVSLYWYRQALGQGPEFLTYFNYEAQQDKSGLPNDRFSAERPEGSISTLTIQRTEQRDSAMYRCASSHSRLVVIPDTQYFGPGTRLTVL.

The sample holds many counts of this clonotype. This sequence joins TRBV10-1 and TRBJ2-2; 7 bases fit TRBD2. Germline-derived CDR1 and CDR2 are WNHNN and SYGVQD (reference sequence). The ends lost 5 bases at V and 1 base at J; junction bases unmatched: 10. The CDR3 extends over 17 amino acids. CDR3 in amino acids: CASSKSHGTMNTGELFF. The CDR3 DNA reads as TGCGCCAGCAGTAAATCTCACGGGACTATGAACACCGGGGAGCTGTTTTTT.

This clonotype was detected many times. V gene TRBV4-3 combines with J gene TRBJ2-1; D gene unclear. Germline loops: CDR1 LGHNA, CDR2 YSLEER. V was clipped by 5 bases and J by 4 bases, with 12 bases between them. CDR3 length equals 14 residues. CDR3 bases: TGCGCCAGCAGCAAGAATCGAGATTACAATGAGCAGTTCTTC. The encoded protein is CASSKNRDYNEQFF.

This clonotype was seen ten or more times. CDR3 region: CASSRTGRNEQFF. Here the CDR3 DNA reads TGTGCCAGTAGTAGGACAGGGCGCAATGAGCAGTTCTTC. This chain joins TRBV19 and TRBJ2-1; 8 bases agree with TRBD1. This CDR3 has 13 amino acids. Trimming cost V 4 bases and J 6 bases; bases outside gene matches: 2. CDR1 and CDR2 (germline): LNHDA, SQIVND (reference sequence). The variable domain in full, completed from reference TRBV19 and TRBJ2-1, reads DGGITQSPKYLFRKEGQNVTLSCEQNLNHDAMYWYRQDPGQGLRLIYYSQIVNDFQKGDIAEGYSVSREKKESFPLTVTSAQKNPTAFYLCASSRTGRNEQFFGPGTRLTVL.